These 19 T cell receptor beta chains were all obtained from the same sample, sequenced in a study of blood T cell repertoires in COVID-19. The data were produced by immunoSEQ multiplex PCR, yet TCRdb's version contains in-frame clones alone and is incomplete. This table holds fewer than 120,000 clones, roughly 79% found once. The sequenced sample was peripheral blood. All receptors derive from a woman older than 75 with active or convalescent COVID-19.

The V gene is TRBV18, the J gene TRBJ2-1; weak D call: TRBD2 (5 bases). V was cut by 1 base and J by 4 bases, with 11 bases left in between. Looked up from germline, CDR1 is KGHSH and CDR2 is LQKENI. This CDR3 comprises 15 residues. CDR3 loop: CASSPLSGGYNEQFF. DNA for the CDR3: TGTGCCAGCTCACCACTCTCTGGAGGTTACAATGAGCAGTTCTTC.

The table lists this clone with a few counts. The V and J genes are TRBV27 and TRBJ2-7, with 8 bases fitting TRBD2. This CDR3 region has 18 residues. J lost 3 bases, V lost 5 bases, and 18 bases had no gene match. Germline CDR1 is MNHEY and CDR2 is SMNVEV (reference sequence). The DNA for the CDR3 is TGTGCCAGCAGTCCGCTAGGGGTAGCGGGACGCCCTGGCTACGAGCAGTACTTC. It is translated as CASSPLGVAGRPGYEQYF.

V gene TRBV9 combines with J gene TRBJ2-7; 14 positions agree with TRBD2. Germline CDR1 reads SGDLS; CDR2 reads YYNGEE. Trimming removed 5 bases from V and 4 bases from J; junction bases left unmatched: 20. The CDR3 runs 20 residues. This CDR3 reads CASRPGLAGDKNGKCYEQYF. CDR3 bases: TGTGCCAGCAGACCGGGACTAGCGGGAGATAAAAATGGGAAATGTTACGAGCAGTACTTC. The full variable domain, rest sourced from reference TRBV9 and TRBJ2-7, is DSGVTQTPKHLITATGQRVTLRCSPRSGDLSVYWYQQSLDQGLQFLIQYYNGEERAKGNILERFSAQQFPDLHSELNLSSLELGDSALYFCASRPGLAGDKNGKCYEQYFGPGTRLTVT.

The DNA for the CDR3 is TGTGCCAGCAGCGTGATTGGGGCCTCTGGAAACACCATATATTTT. As protein: CASSVIGASGNTIYF. The chain is built from TRBV5-5 and TRBJ1-3; D might be TRBD1 (5 bases). The ends were cut back, 4 bases at V and 0 bases at J, with 11 bases in the middle. Germline values: CDR1 SGHKS, CDR2 YYEKEE (reference sequence). This CDR3 spans 15 amino acids.

DNA of the CDR3: TGCGCCAGCAGCCAAGTAGTACAGAGCTCCTACGAGCAGTACTTC. Its translation is CASSQVVQSSYEQYF. This rearrangement joins TRBV4-1 to TRBJ2-7, with D unresolved. The CDR3 spans 15 residues. Germline assignment: CDR1 MGHRA and CDR2 YSYEKL. Between the trimmed V and J ends, which lost 1 base and 0 bases, there was a span of 10 bases.

The rearrangement links TRBV7-9 to TRBJ2-5; the D gene is possibly TRBD1 (5 bases). The CDR3 is 15 amino acids. V dropped 3 bases and J dropped 5 bases, with 16 bases sitting between them. In germline, CDR1 is SEHNR, CDR2 FQNEAQ (reference sequence). The CDR3 nucleotides are TGTGCCAGCAGCTTGCACAGGACGTTGTCGGAGACCCAGTACTTC. Amino acid sequence: CASSLHRTLSETQYF.

The genes are TRBV5-5 and TRBJ2-3, with D tentatively TRBD2 (5 bases). Trimming removed 4 bases at V and 0 bases at J, with 15 bases between. CDR3 length: 16 residues. Germline values: CDR1 SGHKS, CDR2 YYEKEE (reference sequence). In DNA form, the CDR3 reads TGTGCCAGCAGCCAGCCCGAACGGACTAGCACAGATACGCAGTATTTT. This sequence encodes CASSQPERTSTDTQYF.

This chain links TRBV5-6 with TRBJ2-2; possible D gene TRBD2, 6 bases. V lost 2 bases, J lost 7 bases, and 9 bases lay in between. CDR1 SGHDT and CDR2 YYEEEE come from the germline V gene. This CDR3 comprises 13 residues. CDR3 residues: CASSFGGGGELFF. The CDR3 region has the DNA TGTGCCAGCAGCTTCGGGGGAGGCGGGGAGCTGTTTTTT.

The genes are TRBV24-1 and TRBJ1-1; the D gene is possibly TRBD1 (6 bases). V was cut by 12 bases and J by 8 bases, with 15 bases left in between. The CDR3 contains 11 residues. Looked up from germline, CDR1 is KGHDR and CDR2 is SFDVKD. The CDR3 nucleotides are TGTGCCGTAAAACAGGGCAACGAAGCTTTCTTT. It is translated as CAVKQGNEAFF.

Only one count was recorded for this clone. This chain uses TRBV27 with TRBJ1-3; D is possibly TRBD1 (5 bases). Germline CDR1 MNHEY, CDR2 SMNVEV (reference sequence). V lost 4 bases, J lost 3 bases, and 10 bases lay in between. The length of the CDR3 is 14 residues. CDR3 sequence (DNA): TGTGCCAGCAGTTCTCAAGGGGTTGGAAACACCATATATTTT. Residues: CASSSQGVGNTIYF.

This clone has ten or more counts. This chain uses TRBV27 with TRBJ1-2; D is unclear. The CDR3 length is 14 residues. The V gene lost 0 bases and the J gene lost 4 bases, with 9 bases spanning the gap. CDR1 and CDR2 from the germline V gene are MNHEY and SMNVEV (reference sequence). Here the CDR3 DNA reads TGTGCCAGCAGTTTATCGGCGGATCTCTATGGCTACACCTTC. Translating gives CASSLSADLYGYTF.

Worth noting for this clone: This sample also contains other DNA sequences that code for the same CDR3. The chain links TRBV19 to TRBJ1-1; TRBD1 might be the D (6 bases). The V gene lost 4 bases and the J gene lost 1 base, with 10 bases spanning the gap. There are 14 residues in the CDR3. The germline gives CDR1 LNHDA, CDR2 SQIVND (reference sequence). The CDR3 loop is CASSTRTENTEAFF. CDR3 DNA sequence: TGTGCCAGTAGTACTCGGACAGAGAACACTGAAGCTTTCTTT.

The gene calls are TRBV7-9 and TRBJ2-2; D call uncertain. V was pared by 3 bases and J by 4 bases, with 9 bases between. Germline V gene lookup returns CDR1 SEHNR and CDR2 FQNEAQ (reference sequence). The CDR3 length is 14 residues. The CDR3 region has the DNA TGTGCCAGCAGCTTTTGGCCCTCCACCGGGGAGCTGTTTTTT. It encodes CASSFWPSTGELFF.

The chain has TRBV9 and TRBJ2-5, with 8 bases lining up with TRBD2. The V and J ends lost 0 bases and 1 base, in that order; junction bases with no gene match: 2. The germline gives CDR1 SGDLS, CDR2 YYNGEE. This CDR3 region has 15 residues. The CDR3 nucleotides are TGTGCCAGCAGCGTAGCTAGCGGGCTCCAAGAGACCCAGTACTTC. This gives the protein CASSVASGLQETQYF.

CDR3 coding DNA: TGTGCCAGCTCACCCCCAGGGGGCGTGGGAGAGACCCAGTACTTC. This gives the protein CASSPPGGVGETQYF. The rearrangement links TRBV18 to TRBJ2-5; 8 bases agree with TRBD1. V dropped 3 bases and J dropped 4; count of bases not matched to a gene: 7. The germline gives CDR1 KGHSH, CDR2 LQKENI. The CDR3 has 15 amino acids.

The genes are TRBV4-1 and TRBJ1-1; perhaps TRBD1 as D (6 bases). This CDR3 contains 15 residues. Trimming stripped 3 bases from V and 0 bases from J, with 11 bases between. CDR1 is MGHRA and CDR2 is YSYEKL in the germline V gene. This chain's CDR3 is CASSQRTAMNTEAFF. The CDR3 bases are TGCGCCAGCAGCCAGAGGACAGCCATGAACACTGAAGCTTTCTTT.

This chain links TRBV7-2 with TRBJ2-5; possibly TRBD1 for D (6 bases). This CDR3 comprises 14 residues. The germline V gene encodes CDR1 SGHTA and CDR2 FQGNSA. V lost 2 bases and J lost 5, with 12 bases in between. The DNA of the CDR3 is TGTGCCAGCAGCTTATCAGGGGCGGAGGAGACCCAGTACTTC. Translating gives CASSLSGAEETQYF.

J is TRBJ1-2 and V is TRBV19, with 7 nucleotides matching TRBD1. From germline, CDR1 is LNHDA and CDR2 SQIVND (reference sequence). V was pared by 3 bases and J by 5 bases, with 12 bases of the junction left unmatched. This CDR3 is built from 16 residues. CDR3 protein: CASSMGQAVTGYGYTF. Here the CDR3 DNA reads TGTGCCAGTAGTATGGGGCAGGCTGTGACAGGGTATGGCTACACCTTC.

The sample holds a few counts of this clone. V and J are TRBV29-1 and TRBJ1-1; D is unclear. Germline V CDR1 and CDR2: SQVTM, ANQGSEA. Trimming left V 0 bases short and J 2 bases short, with 7 bases between. The CDR3 loop spans 13 amino acids. The CDR3, as DNA: TGCAGCGTTGAAGAACAGACCAACACTGAAGCTTTCTTT. It specifies CSVEEQTNTEAFF.